This T cell receptor beta chain was recorded in a study of T cell responses to AZD1222 COVID-19 vaccine. Regarding the study as a whole: Researchers report vaccine-associated CD4 TCRs spanning spike, with dominance at 160-218 and 743-854.

Germline loops: CDR1 LNHDA, CDR2 SQIVND (reference sequence). The CDR3 covers 16 residues. V was cut by 0 bases and J by 0 bases, with 9 bases left in between. Only a few counts were recorded for this clone. What it binds is not known. Measured with immunoSEQ multiplex PCR; TCRdb has only the in-frame clones, and not every one. In the table there are 130,000 to 150,000 clones, 93% of which are singletons. The J gene is TRBJ2-1, the V gene TRBV19; D possibly uses TRBD1 or TRBD2 (6 bases each). The TCR comes from an adult in good health. Sequences were derived from peripheral blood, sampled on day 0 of AZD1222 vaccination. CDR3 nucleotide sequence: TGTGCCAGTAGTATAGAAGGGGGGATCTCCTACAATGAGCAGTTCTTC. This gives the protein CASSIEGGISYNEQFF.